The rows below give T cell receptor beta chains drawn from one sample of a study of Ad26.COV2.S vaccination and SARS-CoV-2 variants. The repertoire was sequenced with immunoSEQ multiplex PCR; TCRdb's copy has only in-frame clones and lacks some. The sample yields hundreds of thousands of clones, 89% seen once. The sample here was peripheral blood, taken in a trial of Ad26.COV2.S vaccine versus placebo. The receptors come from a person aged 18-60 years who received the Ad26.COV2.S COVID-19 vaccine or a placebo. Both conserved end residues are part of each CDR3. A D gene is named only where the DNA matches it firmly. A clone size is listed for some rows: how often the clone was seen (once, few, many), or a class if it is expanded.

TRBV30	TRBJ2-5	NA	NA	TGTGCCTGGAGTTTCTGGGGGAGAGAGACCCAGTACTTC	CAWSFWGRETQYF
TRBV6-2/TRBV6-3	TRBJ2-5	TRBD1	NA	TGTGCCAGCAGTTCGGTGACAGGGGGCCTAGAGACCCAGTACTTC	CASSSVTGGLETQYF
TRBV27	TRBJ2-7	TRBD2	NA	TGTGCCAGCAGTTTATCACGCGGGGGGGACTCCGAGCAGTACTTC	CASSLSRGGDSEQYF
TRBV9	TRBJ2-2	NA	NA	TGTGCCAGCAGCGTAGCTACTTGGGCTCCCGAGCTGTTTTTT	CASSVATWAPELFF
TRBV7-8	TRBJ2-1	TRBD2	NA	TGTGCCAGCAGTAGCGGGAGGACGGGTGAGCAGTTCTTC	CASSSGRTGEQFF
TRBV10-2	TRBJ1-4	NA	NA	TGCGCCAGCAGTGATGGCGAAGGCGGTCCTACGGCTAATGAAAAACTGTTTTTT	CASSDGEGGPTANEKLFF
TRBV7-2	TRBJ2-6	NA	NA	TGTGCCAGCAGCTTACAGGCCCTGGGGGTCTCTGGGGCCAACGTCCTGACTTTC	CASSLQALGVSGANVLTF
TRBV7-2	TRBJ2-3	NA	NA	TGTGCCAGCAGCTGGAGCGGGACAGATACGCAGTATTTT	CASSWSGTDTQYF
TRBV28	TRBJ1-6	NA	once	TGTGCCAGCTCCGGGGCGGGATATAGTTCACCCCTCCACTTT	CASSGAGYSSPLHF
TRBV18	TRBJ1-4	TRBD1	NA	TGTGCCAGCTCCCCCGGGCCAGGGGGTAATGAAAAACTGTTTTTT	CASSPGPGGNEKLFF
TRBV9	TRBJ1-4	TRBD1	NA	TGTGCCAGCAGCGTAGGACAGGGGGTTAGTGAAAAACTGTTTTTT	CASSVGQGVSEKLFF
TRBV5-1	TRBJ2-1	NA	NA	TGCGCCAGCAGCGGGGGGCACCTCACCTACAATGAGCAGTTCTTC	CASSGGHLTYNEQFF
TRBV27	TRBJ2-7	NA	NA	TGTGCCAGCAGTTTATCAGGGAGAGCCTACGAGCAGTACTTC	CASSLSGRAYEQYF
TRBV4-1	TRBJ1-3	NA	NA	TGCGCCAGCAGCCAAGAAAGAGGAAACACCATATATTTT	CASSQERGNTIYF
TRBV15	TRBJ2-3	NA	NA	TGTGCCACCAGCAGGGGCGGCAGCACAGATACGCAGTATTTT	CATSRGGSTDTQYF
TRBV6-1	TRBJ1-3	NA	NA	TGTGCCAGCAGTGAAAGGCAGGGGAGCTCTGGAAACACCATATATTTT	CASSERQGSSGNTIYF
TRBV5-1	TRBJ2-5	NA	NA	TGCGCCAGCAGCTTGGTGCCCGGGACGGAGACCCAGTACTTC	CASSLVPGTETQYF
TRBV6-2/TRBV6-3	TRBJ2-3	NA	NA	TGTGCCAGCAGTTACAATTCTGCTAGCACAGATACGCAGTATTTT	CASSYNSASTDTQYF
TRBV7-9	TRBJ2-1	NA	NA	TGTGCCAGCGAGACAGCAACCAACAATGAGCAGTTCTTC	CASETATNNEQFF
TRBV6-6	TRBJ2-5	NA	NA	TGTGCCAGCATGTTGAGGGGGGGGGAGACCCAGTACTTC	CASMLRGGETQYF
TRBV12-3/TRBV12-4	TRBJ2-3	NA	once	TGTGCCAGCAGTTTCACTCCTCCCCCGCAGTATTTT	CASSFTPPPQYF
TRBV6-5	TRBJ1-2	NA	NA	TGTGCCAGCAGTTCCCCGCCAGAAGTCTATGGCTACACCTTC	CASSSPPEVYGYTF